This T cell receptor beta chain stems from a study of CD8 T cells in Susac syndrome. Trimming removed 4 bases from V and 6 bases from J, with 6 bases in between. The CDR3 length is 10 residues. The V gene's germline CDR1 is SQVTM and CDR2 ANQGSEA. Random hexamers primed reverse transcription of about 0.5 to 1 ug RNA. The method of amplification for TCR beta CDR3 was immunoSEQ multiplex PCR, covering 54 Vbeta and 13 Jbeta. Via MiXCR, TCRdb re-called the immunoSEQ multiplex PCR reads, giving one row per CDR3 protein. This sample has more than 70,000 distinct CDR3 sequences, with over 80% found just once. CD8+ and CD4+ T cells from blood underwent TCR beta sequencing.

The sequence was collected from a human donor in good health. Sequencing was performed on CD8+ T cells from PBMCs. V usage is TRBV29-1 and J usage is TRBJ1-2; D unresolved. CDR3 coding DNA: TGCAGCGTTGCCGGGGATGGCTACACCTTC. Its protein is CSVAGDGYTF.